Described below is a single T cell receptor beta chain sequence and its context. The antigen remains undetermined. Genomic DNA, the template, was used for profiling of the TCR beta VDJ and CDR3. TCRdb re-derived calls from the reads in MiXCR, one entry per CDR3 protein. The data hold 200,000 to 250,000 distinct CDR3 sequences, with almost 50% observed a single time. CDR1 and CDR2 (germline): SNHLY, FYNNEI. With V trimmed by 4 bases and J by 3 bases, 6 bases remained unmatched. CDR3 length: 15 amino acids. Sequencing was done on patients that had shown CD8+CD57+ cell expansion by flow cytometry. Severe acquired aplastic anemia was present in every patient. The blood sampling took place in patients who had so far received no therapy. The source of the sample is a study of CD8+CD57+ T cells in acquired aplastic anemia. Study information: Recorded DNA amounts for sorted CD4+ and CD8+ cells had an average of about 3 ug. Study findings and constraints: Statistical testing detected no significant gap in CD8+ Simpson's diversity between patients and controls.

This TCR was sampled from a human donor with aplastic anemia. Material for sequencing was sorted CD4+, CD8+, or CD8+CD57+ T cells (not recorded which) from PBMCs. J is TRBJ2-5 and V is TRBV2; 9 bases fit TRBD2. For the CDR3, the DNA is TGTGCCAGCAGTGCGGGCGGGGGGGCCAAAGAGACCCAGTACTTC. This codes for CASSAGGGAKETQYF.